These 29 T cell receptor beta chains originate from one sample sequenced in a study of beta chain features in type 1 diabetes. Sequencing targeted expressed TCRB transcripts, as all isolated RNA had been reverse transcribed. Profiling relied on immunoSEQ multiplex PCR, and the TCRdb table lists in-frame clones only, not all of them. The table has 600,000 to 750,000 clones, around 12% seen once. Which antigens these TCRs recognize remains unknown. Study results and caveats: Type 1 diabetes patients had TCRB CDR3s that were shorter (moderately but significantly so) in all four CD4+ subsets.

Sequences were obtained from naive CD4+ T cells from blood. These receptors were taken from a man under 40 with type 1 diabetes.

This clone appeared a few times. V usage is TRBV11-2 and J usage is TRBJ2-3; 9 bases align to TRBD1. The J segment lost 4 bases and the V segment lost 7 bases, leaving 12 bases of the junction unmatched. The germline V gene encodes CDR1 SGHAT and CDR2 FQNNGV. CDR3 size: 16 residues. CDR3 in amino acids: CASTRSWTGVADTQYF. CDR3 nucleotides: TGTGCCAGCACCAGATCCTGGACAGGGGTAGCAGATACGCAGTATTTT.

In its sample, this clone was seen a few times. The V and J genes are TRBV7-2 and TRBJ1-2; D perhaps matches TRBD1 (5 bases). The V gene lost 9 bases and the J gene lost 2 bases, with 13 bases spanning the gap. This CDR3 comprises 13 residues. CDR1 is SGHTA, CDR2 FQGNSA, per germline. The CDR3 DNA reads TGTGCCAGTTGGGGGTTCTTGAACTATGGCTACACCTTC. Translated: CASWGFLNYGYTF. Full variable domain (rest looked up from reference TRBV7-2 and TRBJ1-2): GAGVSQSPSNKVTEKGKDVELRCDPISGHTALYWYRQSLGQGLEFLIYFQGNSAPDKSGLPSDRFSAERTGGSVSTLTIQRTQQEDSAVYLCASWGFLNYGYTFGSGTRLTVV.

The genes are TRBV29-1 and TRBJ2-7; 11 bases are shared with TRBD1. CDR3 length: 14 amino acids. With V trimmed by 1 base and J by 7 bases, 6 bases remained unmatched. The germline V gene has CDR1 SQVTM and CDR2 ANQGSEA. The CDR3, as DNA: TGCAGCGTTGAAGGCGGACAGGGGGCGGGTGAGCAGTACTTC. Translation: CSVEGGQGAGEQYF.

In the case of this clone: Other DNA sequences from this sample encode an identical CDR3 as well. This chain joins TRBV11-2 and TRBJ2-5, with D possibly TRBD1 on 5 matching bases. The CDR3 length is 12 residues. The germline gives CDR1 SGHAT, CDR2 FQNNGV. V was cut by 0 bases and J by 8 bases, with 7 bases left in between. The CDR3 sequence is CASSLEQETQYF. Here the CDR3 DNA reads TGTGCCAGCAGCTTAGAACAGGAAACCCAGTACTTC.

This clone has more than one count but fewer than ten. This chain joins TRBV23-1 and TRBJ2-7; tentatively, D is TRBD1 (5 bases). TRBV23-1 is an ORF; its function is uncertain. The CDR3 is 15 residues long. Between the trimmed V and J ends, which lost 11 bases and 0 bases, there was a span of 20 bases. CDR3 DNA: TGCGCCCACGAGACTTCGACGGACAACTCCTACGAGCAGTACTTC. Amino acid sequence: CAHETSTDNSYEQYF.

V usage is TRBV28 and J usage is TRBJ1-5; 8 positions match TRBD1. The germline V gene has CDR1 MDHEN and CDR2 SYDVKM. CDR3 length equals 14 residues. Unmatched junction bases numbered 7, after V lost 5 bases and J lost 7 bases. CDR3 sequence reads: CASSHGQGSQPQHF. As DNA, the CDR3 is TGTGCCAGCAGTCACGGACAGGGTAGCCAGCCCCAGCATTTT.

The chain recombines TRBV29-1 with TRBJ1-1, with 10 bases lining up with TRBD1. The CDR3 length is 14 residues. CDR1 and CDR2 (germline): SQVTM, ANQGSEA. The V gene end was trimmed by 4 bases and the J gene end by 7 bases; junction bases not matched to a gene: 9. CDR3 sequence (DNA): TGCAGCGTTGGGCACCGGGACAGGGGAGTTGAAGCTTTCTTT. The encoded protein is CSVGHRDRGVEAFF.

This clone has more than one count but fewer than ten. V and J are TRBV19 and TRBJ2-4, with D uncertain. The CDR3 has 13 residues. The germline gives CDR1 LNHDA, CDR2 SQIVND (reference sequence). The V end lost 6 bases, the J end lost 0 bases, and 6 bases lay between the germline ends. The CDR3 DNA reads as TGTGCCAGTAGGTACCCAGCCAAAAACATTCAGTACTTC. Residues: CASRYPAKNIQYF.

This clone was observed a few times. The V gene is TRBV9, the J gene TRBJ2-5; perhaps TRBD2 as D (5 bases). Germline-derived CDR1 and CDR2 are SGDLS and YYNGEE. V was clipped by 0 bases and J by 4 bases, with 10 bases between them. CDR3 length: 14 amino acids. CDR3 sequence: CASSVAGLGETQYF. The CDR3 DNA is TGTGCCAGCAGCGTAGCTGGACTTGGAGAGACCCAGTACTTC.

This sequence joins TRBV4-3 and TRBJ2-3; TRBD2 matches 7 bases. The CDR3 runs to 14 residues. V was clipped by 1 base and J by 7 bases; unmatched bases: 5. CDR1 is LGHNA and CDR2 is YSLEER in the germline V gene. The CDR3: CASSQAAGVHTQYF. DNA of the CDR3: TGCGCCAGCAGCCAAGCCGCGGGGGTTCATACGCAGTATTTT.

This chain uses TRBV18 with TRBJ2-7, with 9 bases matching TRBD2. Germline values: CDR1 KGHSH, CDR2 LQKENI. The length of the CDR3 is 14 residues. V lost 5 bases to trimming and J lost 5 bases; unmatched junction nucleotides: 7. CDR3 nucleotides: TGTGCCAGCTCAGAGAGCGGGGGGATAAACGAGCAGTACTTC. Translating it yields CASSESGGINEQYF.

This clone was counted a few times. V is TRBV6-4 and J is TRBJ2-1; D not resolved. The CDR3 has 15 amino acids. V was clipped by 5 bases and J by 5 bases, with 16 bases between them. Germline assignment: CDR1 MRHNA and CDR2 SNTAGT. The CDR3 here is CASSSGSSPNNEQFF. In nucleotides, the CDR3 is TGTGCCAGCAGTTCCGGGTCGAGCCCCAACAATGAGCAGTTCTTC.

This clone occurred a few times. The chain recombines TRBV7-9 with TRBJ2-5; 10 bases are shared with TRBD1. Germline lookup yields CDR1 SEHNR and CDR2 FQNEAQ (reference sequence). The CDR3 contains 14 residues. V lost 3 bases to trimming and J lost 5 bases; unmatched junction nucleotides: 3. As DNA, the CDR3 is TGTGCCAGCAGCTTCCGGACAGGGGGGGAGACCCAGTACTTC. Amino acid sequence: CASSFRTGGETQYF.

The CDR3 loop is CASSDPGQSYGYTF. CDR3 bases: TGTGCCAGCAGTGACCCGGGACAGAGTTATGGCTACACCTTC. V usage is TRBV28 and J usage is TRBJ1-2, with 7 nucleotides matching TRBD1. The V and J ends lost 5 bases and 5 bases, in that order; junction bases with no gene match: 8. The CDR3 runs 14 residues. Germline assignment: CDR1 MDHEN and CDR2 SYDVKM.

The chain uses TRBV6-5 and TRBJ2-7, with D perhaps matching TRBD1 (6 bases). The CDR3 is made up of 13 amino acids. Trimming stripped 4 bases from V and 7 bases from J, with 14 bases between. Germline loops: CDR1 MNHEY, CDR2 SVGAGI. Here the CDR3 reads CASSSADRREQYF. The CDR3 bases are TGTGCCAGCAGTTCCGCTGACAGGCGAGAGCAGTACTTC.

The V gene is TRBV7-2, the J gene TRBJ2-1; D might be TRBD2 (5 bases). CDR1 and CDR2 from the germline V gene are SGHTA and FQGNSA. V shed 2 bases and J shed 7 bases, with 9 bases lying between them. CDR3 length equals 13 residues. The CDR3 DNA sequence: TGTGCCAGCAGCTTATCGACGGGGAATGAGCAGTTCTTC. It specifies CASSLSTGNEQFF.

This clone appeared a few times. The V call is TRBV7-9, the J call TRBJ1-2; D is ambiguous. Germline CDR1 and CDR2: SEHNR and FQNEAQ (reference sequence). The CDR3 is 14 residues long. Trimming removed 5 bases from V and 7 bases from J, with 17 bases in between. The CDR3 coding sequence is TGTGCCAGCAGCCTTCAGGAAATCCTTGGTGGCTACACCTTC. Amino acids: CASSLQEILGGYTF.

The chain links TRBV4-1 to TRBJ1-4; D is ambiguous. Trimming shortened V by 8 bases and J by 10 bases, and 14 bases separated the two germline ends. The CDR3 runs 12 residues. The germline CDR1 and CDR2 sequences are MGHRA and YSYEKL. CDR3 sequence: CASRPTTGKLFF. The CDR3 bases are TGCGCCAGCCGACCGACGACCGGAAAACTGTTTTTT.

The rearrangement links TRBV7-2 to TRBJ2-1, with 7 bases lining up with TRBD2. V dropped 2 bases and J dropped 2; count of bases not matched to a gene: 3. CDR3 length: 15 residues. Germline CDR1 reads SGHTA; CDR2 reads FQGNSA. The CDR3 spells CASSLWAGAYNEQFF. DNA of the CDR3: TGTGCCAGCAGCTTATGGGCGGGGGCCTACAATGAGCAGTTCTTC.

This clone was seen only a few times. This sequence joins TRBV7-2 and TRBJ2-3; TRBD1 might be the D (5 bases). This CDR3 is built from 15 residues. Germline CDR1 SGHTA, CDR2 FQGNSA. Trimming shortened V by 5 bases and J by 4 bases, and 16 bases separated the two germline ends. DNA of the CDR3: TGTGCCAGCAGCCTCTGGCAGGGTGCCGCAGATACGCAGTATTTT. This translates into CASSLWQGAADTQYF.

This clone was seen a few times. The V and J genes are TRBV4-3 and TRBJ1-2; 7 bases match TRBD1. This CDR3 is built from 15 residues. Germline V CDR1 and CDR2: LGHNA, YSLEER. V shed 0 bases, J shed 7 bases, and the junction held 8 bases outside the gene matches. DNA for the CDR3: TGCGCCAGCAGCCAAGAGGGTAGGGGGCGCCCTGGCTACACCTTC. Translating it yields CASSQEGRGRPGYTF.

This sequence joins TRBV5-1 and TRBJ2-7; TRBD1 might be the D (6 bases). Germline lookup yields CDR1 SGHRS and CDR2 YFSETQ. V gave up 1 base and J gave up 4 bases, with 15 bases separating them. The CDR3 is 15 residues long. For the CDR3, the DNA is TGCGCCAGCAGCTTGACCGCTGGGGGCACGTACGAGCAGTACTTC. Protein: CASSLTAGGTYEQYF.

This clone was seen only a few times. This chain links TRBV28 with TRBJ2-2, with D unclear. Germline CDR1 is MDHEN and CDR2 is SYDVKM. V was pared by 4 bases and J by 7 bases, with 7 bases between. The CDR3 covers 12 residues. In DNA form, the CDR3 reads TGTGCCAGCAGTTCCCCCCACGGGGAGCTGTTTTTT. It specifies CASSSPHGELFF.

In its sample, this clone was seen a few times. The CDR3: CASSADRGGNTIYF. CDR3 nucleotides: TGCGCCAGCAGCGCGGACAGAGGAGGAAACACCATATATTTT. The chain employs TRBV5-1 and TRBJ1-3, with D possibly being TRBD1 (6 bases). Trimming took 4 bases from V and 4 from J, leaving 12 bases between them. The CDR3 runs to 14 residues. Germline V gene data show CDR1 as SGHRS and CDR2 as YFSETQ.

This clone came up a few times. CDR3 nucleotides: TGTGCCAGCAGCCCGGGACAGGCCAGCACAGATACGCAGTATTTT. Protein: CASSPGQASTDTQYF. The chain joins TRBV7-9 to TRBJ2-3; 8 nucleotides match TRBD1. The CDR3 length is 15 residues. Germline CDR1 SEHNR, CDR2 FQNEAQ (reference sequence). J was trimmed by 0 bases and V by 5 bases; bases with no gene match: 4.

This chain joins TRBV5-1 and TRBJ1-2; perhaps TRBD1 as D (6 bases). The CDR3 is 16 amino acids. The V end was cut by 0 bases, the J end by 6 bases, with 18 bases between. Germline V gives CDR1 SGHRS, CDR2 YFSETQ. In DNA, the CDR3 is TGCGCCAGCAGCTTGGTCCCGGGGGGCCTACTTGATGGCTACACCTTC. Its protein product is CASSLVPGGLLDGYTF.

This clone appeared a few times. V gene TRBV7-2 combines with J gene TRBJ2-3; 11 bases fit TRBD2. CDR1 and CDR2 (germline): SGHTA, FQGNSA. The CDR3 extends over 16 amino acids. After removal of 5 bases from V and 4 bases from J, the junction contained 8 bases not matched to a gene. CDR3 bases: TGTGCCAGCAGCCCACATAGCGGGGGGGCGGCAGATACGCAGTATTTT. This codes for CASSPHSGGAADTQYF.

There are a few counts of this clone. The J gene is TRBJ1-2, the V gene TRBV6-4; TRBD1 matches 9 bases. Germline V gives CDR1 MRHNA, CDR2 SNTAGT. This CDR3 region has 15 residues. After removal of 0 bases from V and 4 bases from J, the junction contained 3 bases not matched to a gene. CDR3 sequence (DNA): TGTGCCAGCAGTGACTCAGGACAGGGGTTCTATGGCTACACCTTC. Its protein product is CASSDSGQGFYGYTF.

The chain combines TRBV11-1 with TRBJ1-2; unclear D gene. V gave up 0 bases and J gave up 10 bases, with 18 bases separating them. Germline CDR1 SGHAT, CDR2 FQDESV (reference sequence). The CDR3 sequence is 15 residues long. The CDR3 sequence is CASSLASTVNNDYTF. The CDR3 coding sequence is TGTGCCAGCAGCTTAGCTTCGACGGTAAACAATGACTACACCTTC.